Listed below are T cell receptor beta chains from one sample, sequenced in a study of OX40 agonist ivuxolimab in advanced cancers. Produced via immunoSEQ multiplex PCR; TCRdb's table is partial and in-frame only. This table holds approximately 52,000 clones, roughly 92% found once. Sample: CD4+ or CD8+ T cells sorted from blood, taken in a trial of the OX40 agonist ivuxolimab. These receptors all stem from an adult with an advanced solid tumor such as melanoma, head and neck, liver or kidney cancer. CDR3s include the opening cysteine and the closing phenylalanine or tryptophan. D genes are given only for firm matches. The size field is filled for only some rows; it gives once, few, many or a size class.

V gene	J gene	clone size	D gene	CDR3 DNA	CDR3 protein
TRBV5-6	TRBJ2-1	-	-	TGTGCCAGCAGCTTGGGAAAAATCGACTTTCTCTACAATGAGCAGTTCTTC	CASSLGKIDFLYNEQFF
TRBV4-3	TRBJ1-5	-	TRBD1	TGCGCCAGCAGCCCCGGGACAGGGCCTAATCAGCCCCAGCATTTT	CASSPGTGPNQPQHF
TRBV6-5	TRBJ2-2	-	TRBD1	TGTGCCAGCAGTGGCAAGACAGGGCCCGGGGAGCTGTTTTTT	CASSGKTGPGELFF
TRBV7-6	TRBJ2-1	-	TRBD1	TGTGCCAGCAGCCGAACTCCGACAGGGGAGAGTTGGAATGAGCAGTTCTTC	CASSRTPTGESWNEQFF
TRBV5-1	TRBJ2-3	-	TRBD2	TGCGCCAGCTTCCCTGGGGACTACCCAAGCACAGATACGCAGTATTTT	CASFPGDYPSTDTQYF
TRBV7-9	TRBJ2-3	-	-	TGTGCCAGCAGACGCGATCCTGATACGCAGTATTTT	CASRRDPDTQYF
TRBV28	TRBJ2-3	-	-	TGTGCCAGCACTGCCGTGGGGGGGCCAGATACGCAGTATTTT	CASTAVGGPDTQYF
TRBV6-5	TRBJ2-1	-	TRBD1	TGTGCCAGCAGTTCCGGGACAGGATACAATGAGCAGTTCTTC	CASSSGTGYNEQFF
TRBV10-3	TRBJ2-3	-	TRBD2	TGTGCCATCAGGGGGACTAGCGGCACAGATACGCAGTATTTT	CAIRGTSGTDTQYF
TRBV7-8	TRBJ2-1	-	-	TGTGCCAGCAGCTTTAGAGGTACGGGAGTGGGCAATGAGCAGTTCTTC	CASSFRGTGVGNEQFF
TRBV28	TRBJ1-1	once	TRBD1	TGTGCCAGCAGTCAGAGACAGGGATGGACTGAAGCTTTCTTT	CASSQRQGWTEAFF
TRBV28	TRBJ2-7	-	TRBD2	TGTGCCAGCAGTCCCCAGGGACTAGCGGCCTCCTACGAGCAGTACTTC	CASSPQGLAASYEQYF
TRBV27	TRBJ1-5	-	-	TGTGCCAGCAGTTTACCGGGGGTCGATCAGCCCCAGCATTTT	CASSLPGVDQPQHF
TRBV2	TRBJ2-1	-	-	TGTGCCAGCACCTGGACTAATTACAATGAGCAGTTCTTC	CASTWTNYNEQFF
TRBV19	TRBJ1-1	-	-	TGTGCCAGTAGACCACCGGGCGCTGAAGCTTTCTTT	CASRPPGAEAFF
TRBV7-6	TRBJ2-3	-	TRBD2	TGTGCCAGCAGCTTAGGAGCGGGAGATGTTGATACGCAGTATTTT	CASSLGAGDVDTQYF
TRBV9	TRBJ2-7	-	-	TGTGCCAGCAGCTCCCACCTTTACGGGCAGTACTTC	CASSSHLYGQYF
TRBV19	TRBJ2-1	-	-	TGTGCCAGTAGTTTGGAGCTACCTCCTACATATGAGCAGTTCTTC	CASSLELPPTYEQFF
TRBV6-5	TRBJ1-6	-	-	TGTGCCAGCAGCCCCGATTTGGGGGGGTTCTCACCCCTCCACTTT	CASSPDLGGFSPLHF
TRBV7-8	TRBJ2-1	-	TRBD2	TGTGCCAGCAGCCGGGGGACTAGCTACAATGAGCAGTTCTTC	CASSRGTSYNEQFF
TRBV6-5	TRBJ2-2	-	-	TGTGCCAGCAGTTACGCAGGGAAGCTGTTTTTT	CASSYAGKLFF
TRBV28	TRBJ2-7	-	-	TGTGCCAGCACCCGAGGGGGGCGCGAGCAGTACTTC	CASTRGGREQYF
TRBV28	TRBJ2-7	-	TRBD1	TGTGCCAGCAGTTTATTACAGGGGCTACCCTACGAGCAGTACTTC	CASSLLQGLPYEQYF
TRBV27	TRBJ2-2	-	TRBD1	TGTGCCAGCAGTACCGGGACAGCCGGGGAGCTGTTTTTT	CASSTGTAGELFF
TRBV9	TRBJ1-5	-	TRBD1	TGTGCCAGCAGCGGGGGACAGGATAGCAATCAGCCCCAGCATTTT	CASSGGQDSNQPQHF
TRBV5-6	TRBJ2-1	-	-	TGTGCCAGCAGCTTGTGGGTGAATGAGCAGTTCTTC	CASSLWVNEQFF
TRBV5-1	TRBJ2-3	-	TRBD2	TGCGCCAGCAGCTCCGGAATAGCGGGGGTCACAGATACGCAGTATTTT	CASSSGIAGVTDTQYF
TRBV28	TRBJ2-3	-	-	TGTGCCAGCAGTTTAGAGCGGGGCACAGATACGCAGTATTTT	CASSLERGTDTQYF
TRBV11-3	TRBJ2-7	-	TRBD2	TGTGCCAGCAGCGGGAGGACTAGCGGGAACGAGCAGTACTTC	CASSGRTSGNEQYF
TRBV5-1	TRBJ2-1	-	-	TGCGCCAGCAGCTTGGGAGAGGGCCTCTCCAATGAGCAGTTCTTC	CASSLGEGLSNEQFF
TRBV30	TRBJ2-7	-	-	TGTGCCTGGAGTGTCACACCCACCAGCGAGCAGTACTTC	CAWSVTPTSEQYF
TRBV28	TRBJ2-1	-	-	TGTGCCAGCAGTTTTTTACGGGAGTCCTACAATGAGCAGTTCTTC	CASSFLRESYNEQFF
TRBV30	TRBJ1-1	-	-	TGTGCCTGGAGCTACACTGAAGCTTTCTTT	CAWSYTEAFF
TRBV7-9	TRBJ2-2	-	-	TGTGCCAGCCCTTCTAGTATGGCCGGGGAGCTGTTTTTT	CASPSSMAGELFF
TRBV27	TRBJ1-2	few	TRBD1	TGTGCCAGCAGTTACTCAGATGGACAGGGAAGGACCTTC	CASSYSDGQGRTF
TRBV13	TRBJ2-7	once	TRBD1	TGTGCCAGCAGCCTCACCGCCGCGACAGGGGACTACGAGCAGTACTTC	CASSLTAATGDYEQYF
TRBV4-1	TRBJ1-2	-	-	TGCGCCAGCAGCCAAGACGGGACATTAGGCTATGGCTACACCTTC	CASSQDGTLGYGYTF
TRBV7-9	TRBJ1-4	-	-	TGTGCCAGCAGCTTAGCGCAGGGTGGGGAAAAACTGTTTTTT	CASSLAQGGEKLFF
TRBV6-5	TRBJ2-1	-	-	TGTGCCAGCAGTTATTCCCCGGACTATGAGCAGTTCTTC	CASSYSPDYEQFF
TRBV4-1	TRBJ2-7	-	-	TGCGCCAGCAGCCCTGGGGAGGAGTACGAGCAGTACTTC	CASSPGEEYEQYF
TRBV19	TRBJ2-2	-	-	TGTGCCACTCATCGACAGAGGAACACCGGGGAGCTGTTTTTT	CATHRQRNTGELFF
TRBV6-5	TRBJ2-1	-	TRBD2	TGTGCCAGCAGTTCCGGGACTAGCATTAACAATGAGCAGTTCTTC	CASSSGTSINNEQFF
TRBV19	TRBJ1-4	-	-	TGTGCCAGTAGTCCGGACGGGCGACTGTTTTTT	CASSPDGRLFF
TRBV6-6	TRBJ2-7	-	TRBD1	TGTGCCAGCAGTGACAGGGGTTACTCCTACGAGCAGTACTTC	CASSDRGYSYEQYF
TRBV11-2	TRBJ2-1	-	-	TGTGCCAGCAGCTTAGTTGGAGCTTCTGAGCAGTTCTTC	CASSLVGASEQFF
TRBV30	TRBJ2-7	-	-	TGTGCCTGGAGCCAAGGTAGTTCCTACGAGCAGTACTTC	CAWSQGSSYEQYF
TRBV6-5	TRBJ2-1	-	TRBD2	TGTGCCAGCACGGAGGGGACTAGCGGGTACAATGAGCAGTTCTTC	CASTEGTSGYNEQFF
TRBV11-3	TRBJ2-7	-	TRBD1	TGTGCCAGCAGCGGACAGGGGACGGGGTACGAGCAGTACTTC	CASSGQGTGYEQYF
TRBV13	TRBJ2-1	-	TRBD1	TGTGCCAGCAGCTTAAGTTCCCCCGGGACAGGTACCGATGAGCAGTTCTTC	CASSLSSPGTGTDEQFF
TRBV19	TRBJ2-7	-	TRBD1	TGTGCCAGTAGTATTGGGGACAGCTACGAGCAGTACTTC	CASSIGDSYEQYF